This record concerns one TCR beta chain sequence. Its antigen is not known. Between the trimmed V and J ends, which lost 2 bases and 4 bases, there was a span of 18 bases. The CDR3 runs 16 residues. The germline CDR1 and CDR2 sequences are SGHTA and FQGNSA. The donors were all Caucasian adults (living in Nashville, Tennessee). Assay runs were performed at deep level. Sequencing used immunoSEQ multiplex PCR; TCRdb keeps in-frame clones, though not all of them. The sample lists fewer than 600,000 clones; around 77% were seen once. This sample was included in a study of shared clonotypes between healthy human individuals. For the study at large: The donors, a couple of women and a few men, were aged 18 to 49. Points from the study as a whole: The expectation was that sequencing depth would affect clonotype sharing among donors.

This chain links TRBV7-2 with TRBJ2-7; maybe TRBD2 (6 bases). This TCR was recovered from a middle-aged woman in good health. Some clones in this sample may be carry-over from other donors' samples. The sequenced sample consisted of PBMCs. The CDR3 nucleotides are TGTGCCAGCAGCTTATACCTAGCGATGAACCTATACGAGCAGTACTTC. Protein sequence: CASSLYLAMNLYEQYF.